Presented here are 3 T cell receptor beta chains from one specimen sequenced in a study of cytomegalovirus exposure and HLA in healthy donors. In the PCR, 60 Vbeta and 13 Jbeta primers were used. Measured with immunoSEQ multiplex PCR; TCRdb has only the in-frame clones, and not every one. The sample carries approximately 85,000 clones, 80% recorded once. The material sequenced was PBMCs. The receptors originated from a woman between 45 and 65 years old in good health and CMV-seropositive.

The V and J genes are TRBV9 and TRBJ2-1; possible D gene TRBD2, 7 bases. Trimming took 4 bases from V and 4 from J, leaving 18 bases between them. The CDR3 spans 16 residues. Germline CDR1 reads SGDLS; CDR2 reads YYNGEE. CDR3 bases: TGTGCCAGCAGCAAAGCCGGGGGGCGGGTTTACAATGAGCAGTTCTTC. Translation: CASSKAGGRVYNEQFF. Supplemented by reference TRBV9 and TRBJ2-1, the full variable domain reads DSGVTQTPKHLITATGQRVTLRCSPRSGDLSVYWYQQSLDQGLQFLIQYYNGEERAKGNILERFSAQQFPDLHSELNLSSLELGDSALYFCASSKAGGRVYNEQFFGPGTRLTVL.

The rearrangement links TRBV6-1 to TRBJ1-4; the D gene is possibly TRBD1 (5 bases). Looked up from germline, CDR1 is MNHNS and CDR2 is SASEGT. The CDR3 is 15 amino acids. Trimming removed 5 bases from V and 9 bases from J, with 19 bases in between. The CDR3 DNA reads TGTGCCAGCAGTTCCCGTTTATCCGGGGGTCAAAAACTGTTTTTT. Translated, it gives CASSSRLSGGQKLFF.

The rearrangement uses TRBV10-3 and TRBJ2-3; TRBD2 matches 8 bases. The CDR3 runs to 16 residues. V trimming: 6 bases; J trimming: 0 bases; junction bases outside the gene matches: 8. CDR1 and CDR2 (germline): ENHRY, SYGVKD. The CDR3, as DNA: TGTGCCATCAGGCGGGAGGAGGGTTTCAGCACAGATACGCAGTATTTT. Protein: CAIRREEGFSTDTQYF.